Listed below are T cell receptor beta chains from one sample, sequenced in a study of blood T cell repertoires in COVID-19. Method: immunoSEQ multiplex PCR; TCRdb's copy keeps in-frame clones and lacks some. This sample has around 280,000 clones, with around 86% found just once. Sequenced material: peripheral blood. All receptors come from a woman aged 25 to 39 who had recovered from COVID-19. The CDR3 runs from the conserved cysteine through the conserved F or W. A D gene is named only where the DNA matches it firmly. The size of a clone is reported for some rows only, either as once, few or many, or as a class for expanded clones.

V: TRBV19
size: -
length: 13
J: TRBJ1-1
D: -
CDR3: CASRDTRNTEAFF
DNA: TGTGCCAGTAGGGACACCAGGAACACTGAAGCTTTCTTT

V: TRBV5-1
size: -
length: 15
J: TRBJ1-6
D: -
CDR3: CASSPEGDHNSPLHF
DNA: TGCGCCAGCAGCCCTGAAGGGGATCATAATTCACCCCTCCACTTT

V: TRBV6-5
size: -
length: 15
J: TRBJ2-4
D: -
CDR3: CASIPGRLAKNIQYF
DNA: TGTGCCAGCATTCCGGGTCGTTTAGCCAAAAACATTCAGTACTTC

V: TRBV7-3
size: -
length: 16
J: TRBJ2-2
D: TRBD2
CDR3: CASSLVAGYDTGELFF
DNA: TGTGCCAGCAGCTTGGTAGCGGGATATGATACCGGGGAGCTGTTTTTT

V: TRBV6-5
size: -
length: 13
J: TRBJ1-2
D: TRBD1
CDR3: CASMTSGGHGYTF
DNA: TGTGCCAGCATGACTTCAGGGGGCCATGGCTACACCTTC

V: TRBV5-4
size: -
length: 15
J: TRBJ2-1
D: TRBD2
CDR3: CASSPQRGLYNEQFF
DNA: TGTGCCAGCAGTCCTCAGCGGGGGCTCTACAATGAGCAGTTCTTC

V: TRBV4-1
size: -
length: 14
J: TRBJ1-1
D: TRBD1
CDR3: CASSQGTGYTEAFF
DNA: TGCGCCAGCAGCCAGGGGACAGGCTACACTGAAGCTTTCTTT

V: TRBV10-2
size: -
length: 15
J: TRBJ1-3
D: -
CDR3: CASSELDSLRYTIYF
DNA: TGCGCCAGCAGTGAGCTGGACAGCCTCCGGTACACCATATATTTT

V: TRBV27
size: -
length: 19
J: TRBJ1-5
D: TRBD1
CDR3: CASSTTGTAEGYSNQPQHF
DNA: TGTGCCAGCAGTACCACCGGGACAGCGGAGGGGTATAGCAATCAGCCCCAGCATTTT

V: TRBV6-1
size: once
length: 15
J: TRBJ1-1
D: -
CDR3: CASSHPPGLYTEAFF
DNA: TGTGCCAGCAGCCATCCTCCGGGACTGTACACTGAAGCTTTCTTT

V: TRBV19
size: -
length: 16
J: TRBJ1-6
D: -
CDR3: CASSIPSDNRNSPLHF
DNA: TGTGCCAGTAGTATCCCTTCGGACAATAGAAATTCACCCCTCCACTTT

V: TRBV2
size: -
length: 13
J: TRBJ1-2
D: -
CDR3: CASSERQPYGYTF
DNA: TGTGCCAGCAGTGAGCGGCAGCCCTATGGCTACACCTTC

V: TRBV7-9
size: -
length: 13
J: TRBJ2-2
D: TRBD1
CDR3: CASSSGTAEELFF
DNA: TGTGCCAGCAGCTCGGGGACAGCAGAGGAGCTGTTTTTT

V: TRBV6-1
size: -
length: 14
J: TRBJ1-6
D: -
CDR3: CASSEISGNSPLHF
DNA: TGTGCCAGCAGTGAGATCTCGGGGAATTCACCCCTCCACTTT

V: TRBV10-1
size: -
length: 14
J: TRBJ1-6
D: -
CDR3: CASSPVRSISPLHF
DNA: TGCGCCAGCAGTCCAGTGCGGAGTATCTCACCCCTCCACTTT

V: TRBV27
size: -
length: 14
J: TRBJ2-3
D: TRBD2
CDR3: CASRTSGTTDTQYF
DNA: TGTGCCAGCAGGACTAGCGGGACCACAGATACGCAGTATTTT

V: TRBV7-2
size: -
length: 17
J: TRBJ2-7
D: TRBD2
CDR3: CASSLVTSGRALHEQYF
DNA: TGTGCCAGCAGCTTAGTTACTAGCGGGAGGGCCCTCCACGAGCAGTACTTC

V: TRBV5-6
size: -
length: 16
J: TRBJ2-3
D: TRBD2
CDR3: CASSGTSGRTTDTQYF
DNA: TGTGCCAGCAGCGGAACTAGCGGGAGAACAACAGATACGCAGTATTTT

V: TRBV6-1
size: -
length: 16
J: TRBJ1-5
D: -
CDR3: CASSEVGTWRNQPQHF
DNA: TGTGCCAGCAGTGAAGTAGGAACCTGGCGGAATCAGCCCCAGCATTTT

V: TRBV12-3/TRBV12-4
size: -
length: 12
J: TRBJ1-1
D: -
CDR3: CASTLGRAEAFF
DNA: TGTGCCAGCACCCTCGGCCGGGCTGAAGCTTTCTTT

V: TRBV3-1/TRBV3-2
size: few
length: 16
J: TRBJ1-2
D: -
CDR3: CASSQEALQGLHGYTF
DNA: TGTGCCAGCAGCCAAGAGGCACTACAGGGATTGCACGGCTACACCTTC

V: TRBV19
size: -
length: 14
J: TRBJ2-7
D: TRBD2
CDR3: CASGLTSSTYEQYF
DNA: TGTGCCAGTGGCTTGACTAGCTCAACCTACGAGCAGTACTTC

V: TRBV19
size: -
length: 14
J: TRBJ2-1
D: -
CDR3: CASSIDPYVGEQFF
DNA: TGTGCCAGTAGTATAGATCCATATGTCGGTGAGCAGTTCTTC

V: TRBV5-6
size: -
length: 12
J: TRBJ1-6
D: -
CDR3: CASSRDNSPLHF
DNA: TGTGCCAGCAGCCGCGATAATTCACCCCTCCACTTT

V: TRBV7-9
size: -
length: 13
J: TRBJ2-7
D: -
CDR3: CASSPGQPYEQYF
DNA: TGTGCCAGCAGCCCTGGACAGCCTTACGAGCAGTACTTC

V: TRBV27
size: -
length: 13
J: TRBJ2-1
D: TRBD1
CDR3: CASSPGQVNEQFF
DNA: TGTGCCAGCAGCCCCGGACAGGTTAATGAGCAGTTCTTC

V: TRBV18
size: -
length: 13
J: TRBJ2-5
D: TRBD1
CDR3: CASSPGQGETQYF
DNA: TGTGCCAGCTCACCTGGACAGGGAGAGACCCAGTACTTC

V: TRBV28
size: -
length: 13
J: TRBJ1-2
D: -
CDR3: CASSLSGVPGYTF
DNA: TGTGCCAGCAGTCTATCTGGAGTTCCTGGCTACACCTTC

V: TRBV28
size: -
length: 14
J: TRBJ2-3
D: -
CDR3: CASSLQGLIDTQYF
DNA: TGTGCCAGCAGTTTACAGGGGTTGATAGATACGCAGTATTTT

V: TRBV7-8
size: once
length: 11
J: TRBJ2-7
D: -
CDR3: CASSSLDEQYF
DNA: TGTGCCAGCAGCTCCTTAGACGAGCAGTACTTC

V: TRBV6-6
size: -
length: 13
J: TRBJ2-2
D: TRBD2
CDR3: CASSHGGSGELFF
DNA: TGTGCCAGCAGCCACGGGGGGAGCGGGGAGCTGTTTTTT

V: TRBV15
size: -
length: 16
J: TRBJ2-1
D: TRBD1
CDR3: CATSRERQGAYNEQFF
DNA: TGTGCCACCAGCAGAGAGAGACAGGGGGCTTACAATGAGCAGTTCTTC

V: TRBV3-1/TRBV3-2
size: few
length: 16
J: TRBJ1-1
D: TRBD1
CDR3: CASRSQQGTMNTEAFF
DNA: TGTGCCAGCAGAAGTCAACAGGGGACCATGAACACTGAAGCTTTCTTT

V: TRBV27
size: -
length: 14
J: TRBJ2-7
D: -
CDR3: CASSAGTHTYEQYF
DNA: TGTGCCAGCAGTGCCGGGACACATACCTACGAGCAGTACTTC

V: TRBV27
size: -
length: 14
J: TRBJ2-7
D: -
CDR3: CASSLLGASHEQYF
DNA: TGTGCCAGCAGTTTACTTGGGGCTTCCCACGAGCAGTACTTC

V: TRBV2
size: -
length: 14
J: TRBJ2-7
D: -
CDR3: CASSEGDQRGEQYF
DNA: TGTGCCAGCAGTGAAGGAGACCAGCGCGGGGAGCAGTACTTC

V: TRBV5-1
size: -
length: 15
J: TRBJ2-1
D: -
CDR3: CASSLLGLAYNEQFF
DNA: TGCGCCAGCAGCTTGCTAGGACTGGCTTACAATGAGCAGTTCTTC

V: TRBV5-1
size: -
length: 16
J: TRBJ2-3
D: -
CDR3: CASSLAVGHITDTQYF
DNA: TGCGCCAGCAGCTTGGCCGTGGGACATATCACAGATACGCAGTATTTT

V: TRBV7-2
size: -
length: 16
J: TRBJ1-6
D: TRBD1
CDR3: CASSTGQGAYNSPLHF
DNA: TGTGCCAGCAGCACAGGACAGGGGGCTTATAATTCACCCCTCCACTTT

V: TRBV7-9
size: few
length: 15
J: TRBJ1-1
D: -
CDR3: CASSLEGVPNTEAFF
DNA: TGTGCCAGCAGCTTAGAGGGGGTCCCGAACACTGAAGCTTTCTTT

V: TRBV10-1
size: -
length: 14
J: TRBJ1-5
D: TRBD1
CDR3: CASSGDSLNQPQHF
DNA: TGCGCCAGCAGTGGGGACAGCCTCAATCAGCCCCAGCATTTT

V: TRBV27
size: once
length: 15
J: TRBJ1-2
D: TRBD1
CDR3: CASRPRDRSSYGYTF
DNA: TGTGCCAGCAGGCCGAGGGACAGGTCCTCCTATGGCTACACCTTC

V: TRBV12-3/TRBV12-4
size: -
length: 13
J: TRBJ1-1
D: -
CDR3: CASSSQENTEAFF
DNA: TGTGCCAGCAGTTCTCAGGAGAACACTGAAGCTTTCTTT

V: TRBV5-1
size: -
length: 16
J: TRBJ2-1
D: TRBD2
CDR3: CASSLAVAGTYNEQFF
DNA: TGCGCCAGCAGCTTGGCCGTAGCGGGCACATACAATGAGCAGTTCTTC

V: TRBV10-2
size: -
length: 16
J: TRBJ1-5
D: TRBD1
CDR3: CASRSTGEGSNQPQHF
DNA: TGCGCCAGCAGATCTACAGGGGAAGGGAGCAATCAGCCCCAGCATTTT

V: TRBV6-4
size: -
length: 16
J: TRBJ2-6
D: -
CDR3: CASSSLAGSGANVLTF
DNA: TGTGCCAGCAGTTCGCTAGCCGGCTCTGGGGCCAACGTCCTGACTTTC

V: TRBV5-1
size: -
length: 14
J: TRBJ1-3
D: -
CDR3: CASSLSDSGNTIYF
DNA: TGCGCCAGCAGCTTGTCAGACTCTGGAAACACCATATATTTT

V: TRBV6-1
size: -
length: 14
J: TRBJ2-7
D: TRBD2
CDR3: CASSELAEDGEQYF
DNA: TGTGCCAGCAGTGAACTAGCGGAGGACGGGGAGCAGTACTTC

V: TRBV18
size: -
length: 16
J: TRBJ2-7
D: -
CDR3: CASTPVGGQVDYEQYF
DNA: TGTGCCAGCACGCCAGTAGGGGGACAAGTTGACTACGAGCAGTACTTC

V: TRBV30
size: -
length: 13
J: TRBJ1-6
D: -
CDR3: CAWSGGGNSPLHF
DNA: TGTGCCTGGAGCGGCGGCGGGAATTCACCCCTCCACTTT

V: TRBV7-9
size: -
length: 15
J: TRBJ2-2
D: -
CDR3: CASSIDRRNTGELFF
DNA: TGTGCCAGCAGCATCGACAGGCGAAACACCGGGGAGCTGTTTTTT

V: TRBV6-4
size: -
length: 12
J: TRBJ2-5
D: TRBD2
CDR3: CASTLATETQYF
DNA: TGTGCCAGTACACTAGCGACAGAGACCCAGTACTTC

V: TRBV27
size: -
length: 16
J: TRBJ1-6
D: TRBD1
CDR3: CASSLSRGYENSPLHF
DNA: TGTGCCAGCAGTTTATCCAGGGGGTACGAAAATTCACCCCTCCACTTT